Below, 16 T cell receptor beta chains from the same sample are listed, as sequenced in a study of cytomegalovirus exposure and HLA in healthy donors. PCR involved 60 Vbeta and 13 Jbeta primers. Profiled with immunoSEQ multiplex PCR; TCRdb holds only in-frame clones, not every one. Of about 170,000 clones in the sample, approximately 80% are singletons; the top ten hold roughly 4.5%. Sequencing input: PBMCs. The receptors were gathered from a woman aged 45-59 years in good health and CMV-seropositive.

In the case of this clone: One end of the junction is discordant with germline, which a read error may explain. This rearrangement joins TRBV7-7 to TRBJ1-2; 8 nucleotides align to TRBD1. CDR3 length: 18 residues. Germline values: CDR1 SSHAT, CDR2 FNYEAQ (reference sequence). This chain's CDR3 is CASSLAGTGKSRSYGYTF. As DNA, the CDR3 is TGTGCTAGCAGCTTAGCCGGGACAGGAAAATCCCGCAGCTATGGCTACACCTTC.

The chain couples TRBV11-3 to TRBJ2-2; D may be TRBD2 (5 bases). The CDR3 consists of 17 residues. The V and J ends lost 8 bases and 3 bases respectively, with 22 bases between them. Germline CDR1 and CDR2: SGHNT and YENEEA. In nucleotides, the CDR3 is TGTGCCAGCCTAAGCCGCTGGAGCGGCCGAGACACCGGGGAGCTGTTTTTT. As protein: CASLSRWSGRDTGELFF.

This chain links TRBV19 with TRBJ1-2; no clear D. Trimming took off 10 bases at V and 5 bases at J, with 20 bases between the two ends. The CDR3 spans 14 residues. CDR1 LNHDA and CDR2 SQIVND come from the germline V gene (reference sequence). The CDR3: CATKLAGSGYGYTF. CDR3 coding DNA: TGTGCCACCAAACTAGCCGGATCTGGGTATGGCTACACCTTC. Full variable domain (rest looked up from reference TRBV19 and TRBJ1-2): DGGITQSPKYLFRKEGQNVTLSCEQNLNHDAMYWYRQDPGQGLRLIYYSQIVNDFQKGDIAEGYSVSREKKESFPLTVTSAQKNPTAFYLCATKLAGSGYGYTFGSGTRLTVV.

CDR3 in DNA: TGTGCCAGCAGTTACTCACGGGGGGAAGTTGGCTACACCTTC. As protein: CASSYSRGEVGYTF. V and J are TRBV6-5 and TRBJ1-2, with a tentative D call TRBD1 (5 bases). Germline lookup yields CDR1 MNHEY and CDR2 SVGAGI. V was trimmed by 0 bases and J by 7 bases, leaving 12 bases between them. The CDR3 consists of 14 residues.

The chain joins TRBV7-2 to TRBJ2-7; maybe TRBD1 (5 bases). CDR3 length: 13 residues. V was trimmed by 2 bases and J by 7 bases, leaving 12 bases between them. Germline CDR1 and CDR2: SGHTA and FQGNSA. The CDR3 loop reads CASSLKRNREQYF. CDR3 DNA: TGTGCCAGCAGCTTAAAGAGGAACAGGGAGCAGTACTTC.

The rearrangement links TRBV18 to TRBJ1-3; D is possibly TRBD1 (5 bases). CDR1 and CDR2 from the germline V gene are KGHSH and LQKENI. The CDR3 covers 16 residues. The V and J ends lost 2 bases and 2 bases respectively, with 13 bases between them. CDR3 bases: TGTGCCAGCTCACCAACAGGCCCCGAAGCTGGAAACACCATATATTTT. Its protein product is CASSPTGPEAGNTIYF.

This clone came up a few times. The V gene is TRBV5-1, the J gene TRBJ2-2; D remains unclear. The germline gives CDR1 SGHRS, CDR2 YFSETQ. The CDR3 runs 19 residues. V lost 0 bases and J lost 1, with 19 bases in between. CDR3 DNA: TGCGCCAGCAGCTTGGCCTACTCGAGATCGATGAGGAACACCGGGGAGCTGTTTTTT. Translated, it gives CASSLAYSRSMRNTGELFF.

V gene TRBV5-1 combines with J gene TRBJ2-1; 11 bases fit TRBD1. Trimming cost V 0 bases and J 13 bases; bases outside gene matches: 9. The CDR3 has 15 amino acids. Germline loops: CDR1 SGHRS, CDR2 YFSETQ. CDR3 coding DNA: TGCGCCAGCAGCTTGGGGACAGGGGGCGGTTTCCCCCAGTTCTTC. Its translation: CASSLGTGGGFPQFF.

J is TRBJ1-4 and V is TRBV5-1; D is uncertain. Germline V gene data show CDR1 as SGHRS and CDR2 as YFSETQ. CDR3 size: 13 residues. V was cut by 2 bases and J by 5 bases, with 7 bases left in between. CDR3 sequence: CASSFNQNEKLFF. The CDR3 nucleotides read TGCGCCAGCAGCTTTAACCAGAATGAAAAACTGTTTTTT.

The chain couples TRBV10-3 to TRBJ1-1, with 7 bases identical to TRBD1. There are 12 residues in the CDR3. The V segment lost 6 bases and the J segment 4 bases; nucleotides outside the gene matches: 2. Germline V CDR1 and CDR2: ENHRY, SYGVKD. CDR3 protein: CAISAGGTEAFF. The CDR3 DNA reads TGTGCCATCAGCGCAGGGGGCACTGAAGCTTTCTTT.

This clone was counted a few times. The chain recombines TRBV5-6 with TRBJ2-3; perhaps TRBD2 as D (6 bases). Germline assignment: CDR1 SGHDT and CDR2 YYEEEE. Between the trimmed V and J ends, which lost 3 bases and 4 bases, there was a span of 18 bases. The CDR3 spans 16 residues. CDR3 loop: CASSSTDGGKADTQYF. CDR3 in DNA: TGTGCCAGCAGCTCCACCGATGGCGGGAAGGCAGATACGCAGTATTTT. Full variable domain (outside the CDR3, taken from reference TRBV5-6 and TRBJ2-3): DAGVTQSPTHLIKTRGQQVTLRCSPKSGHDTVSWYQQALGQGPQFIFQYYEEEERQRGNFPDRFSGHQFPNYSSELNVNALLLGDSALYLCASSSTDGGKADTQYFGPGTRLTVL.

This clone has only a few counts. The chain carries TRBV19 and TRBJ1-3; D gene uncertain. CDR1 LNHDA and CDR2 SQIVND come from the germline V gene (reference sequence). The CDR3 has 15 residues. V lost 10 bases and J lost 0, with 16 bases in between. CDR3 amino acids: CATSTSGFSGNTIYF. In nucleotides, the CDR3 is TGTGCCACTTCGACCAGCGGCTTCTCTGGAAACACCATATATTTT.

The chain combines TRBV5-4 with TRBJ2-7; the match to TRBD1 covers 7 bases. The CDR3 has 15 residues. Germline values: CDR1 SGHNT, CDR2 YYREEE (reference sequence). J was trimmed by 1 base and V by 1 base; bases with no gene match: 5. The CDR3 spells CASSLRTGRSYEQYF. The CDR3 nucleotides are TGTGCCAGCAGCTTGAGGACAGGAAGATCCTACGAGCAGTACTTC.

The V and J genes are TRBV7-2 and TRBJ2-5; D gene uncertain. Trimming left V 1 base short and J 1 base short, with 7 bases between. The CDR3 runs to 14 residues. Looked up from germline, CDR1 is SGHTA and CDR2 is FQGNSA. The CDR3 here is CASSLVLAQETQYF. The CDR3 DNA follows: TGTGCCAGCAGCTTAGTATTAGCCCAAGAGACCCAGTACTTC.

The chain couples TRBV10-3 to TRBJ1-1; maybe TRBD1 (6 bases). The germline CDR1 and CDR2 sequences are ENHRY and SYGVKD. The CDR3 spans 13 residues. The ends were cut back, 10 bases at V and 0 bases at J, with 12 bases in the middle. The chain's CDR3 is CASQGHLNTEAFF. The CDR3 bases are TGTGCCAGCCAGGGACACCTGAACACTGAAGCTTTCTTT.

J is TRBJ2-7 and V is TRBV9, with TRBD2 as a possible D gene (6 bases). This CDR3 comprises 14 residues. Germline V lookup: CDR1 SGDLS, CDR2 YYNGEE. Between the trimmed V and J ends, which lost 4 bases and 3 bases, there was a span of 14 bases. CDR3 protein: CASSPTGVFYEQYF. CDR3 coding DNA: TGTGCCAGCAGCCCTACGGGGGTTTTCTACGAGCAGTACTTC.